Listed below are T cell receptor beta chains from one sample, sequenced in a study of graft-versus-host responses after intestinal transplantation. Data came from immunoSEQ multiplex PCR; TCRdb stores just in-frame clones and leaves some out. In the table there are nearly 90,000 clones, about four fifths of which are singletons. Antigens for these TCRs are unknown. This specimen consisted of unstimulated CD8+ T cells sorted from spleen or lymph node cells, obtained before intestinal transplant. These receptors all stem from a human donor who received an intestinal transplant. Both conserved end residues are part of each CDR3. A D gene is named only where the DNA matches it firmly. Clone size is not always given. Where it is, it says once, few, many or a class for expanded clones.

d_call j_call clone_size v_call cdr3_aa cdr3_nt
TRBD2 TRBJ2-7 - TRBV6-4 CASWDSRGNSYEQYF TGTGCCAGCTGGGACTCGCGGGGGAACTCCTACGAGCAGTACTTC
- TRBJ2-1 - TRBV14 CASSQGAGLNNEQFF TGTGCCAGCAGCCAAGGTGCGGGCCTTAACAATGAGCAGTTCTTC
TRBD2 TRBJ2-3 few TRBV6-5 CASSWGGGNTDTQYF TGTGCCAGCAGTTGGGGGGGAGGAAACACAGATACGCAGTATTTT
TRBD1 TRBJ2-7 - TRBV19 CASSIVPGQAYEQYF TGTGCCAGTAGTATAGTGCCGGGACAGGCCTACGAGCAGTACTTC
- TRBJ2-6 - TRBV7-9 CASSLSRVISGANVLTF TGTGCCAGCAGCTTATCGAGGGTTATCTCTGGGGCCAACGTCCTGACTTTC
TRBD1 TRBJ1-3 - TRBV15 CATTGTGGGNTIYF TGTGCCACCACCGGGACAGGGGGCGGAAACACCATATATTTT
TRBD2 TRBJ2-3 - TRBV9 CASSVAVLAGTDTQYF TGTGCCAGCAGCGTAGCGGTACTAGCGGGTACAGATACGCAGTATTTT
TRBD1 TRBJ1-4 - TRBV4-1 CASSHPGQLLGNEKLFF TGCGCCAGCAGCCACCCGGGACAGCTTCTTGGTAATGAAAAACTGTTTTTT
- TRBJ1-5 - TRBV19 CASSIMRVSNQPQHF TGTGCCAGTAGTATAATGAGGGTGAGCAATCAGCCCCAGCATTTT
TRBD2 TRBJ2-3 - TRBV11-2 CASSFSSGSSDTQYF TGTGCCAGCAGCTTTTCTAGCGGGAGTTCAGATACGCAGTATTTT
TRBD1 TRBJ1-5 - TRBV4-1 CASSPLDRAGQPQHF TGCGCCAGCAGCCCACTGGACAGGGCTGGACAGCCCCAGCATTTT
TRBD1 TRBJ2-3 - TRBV28 CASSLFPDRLGQDTQYF TGTGCCAGCAGTTTATTTCCGGACAGGCTAGGGCAAGATACGCAGTATTTT
TRBD1 TRBJ2-2 few TRBV5-4 CASSVDRVNTGELFF TGTGCCAGCAGCGTCGACAGGGTGAACACCGGGGAGCTGTTTTTT
- TRBJ2-3 - TRBV6-1 CASSERDIASTDTQYF TGTGCCAGCAGTGAGCGGGACATAGCTAGCACAGATACGCAGTATTTT
- TRBJ1-1 - TRBV15 CATSSVGLYTEAFF TGTGCCACCAGCAGCGTTGGACTCTACACTGAAGCTTTCTTT
TRBD2 TRBJ2-1 - TRBV28 CANQKRTSGEGRGYNEQFF TGTGCCAACCAAAAGCGGACTAGCGGGGAGGGAAGGGGGTACAATGAGCAGTTCTTC
TRBD1 TRBJ2-7 - TRBV10-3 CAITEGAASSYEQYF TGTGCCATCACCGAGGGGGCGGCTAGCTCCTACGAGCAGTACTTC
- TRBJ2-1 - TRBV10-3 CAIRMAGSSYNEQFF TGTGCCATCAGGATGGCGGGGAGCTCCTACAATGAGCAGTTCTTC
- TRBJ2-5 - TRBV27 CASSLAGRPLEQYF TGTGCCAGCAGTTTAGCGGGGAGACCCTTGGAGCAGTACTTC
TRBD2 TRBJ2-7 - TRBV13 CASSLEAGVSYEQYF TGTGCCAGCAGCTTAGAAGCGGGGGTCTCCTACGAGCAGTACTTC
TRBD2 TRBJ2-3 - TRBV10-2 CASSESTSGVTDTQYF TGCGCCAGCAGTGAGTCGACTAGCGGGGTCACAGATACGCAGTATTTT
- TRBJ2-1 once TRBV27 CASSWDTYNEQFF TGTGCCAGCAGTTGGGACACCTACAATGAGCAGTTCTTC
- TRBJ1-2 - TRBV9 CASSVGANGYTF TGTGCCAGCAGCGTCGGGGCCAACGGCTACACCTTC
- TRBJ1-2 once TRBV6-6 CASSWEGAYGYTF TGTGCCAGCAGTTGGGAGGGAGCCTATGGCTACACCTTC
TRBD1 TRBJ1-5 - TRBV27 CASSLSPDRAQPQHF TGTGCCAGCAGTTTATCACCCGACAGGGCTCAGCCCCAGCATTTT
TRBD2 TRBJ2-7 - TRBV4-1 CASSQVAGPYEQYF TGCGCCAGCAGCCAAGTAGCGGGACCCTACGAGCAGTACTTC
- TRBJ2-5 - TRBV13 CASSLDPGPQETQYF TGTGCCAGCAGCTTAGACCCAGGGCCTCAAGAGACCCAGTACTTC
- TRBJ1-2 - TRBV5-6 CASSFYRTGLYGYTF TGTGCCAGCAGCTTTTACCGAACAGGACTCTATGGCTACACCTTC
TRBD2 TRBJ2-1 - TRBV6-5 CASSYSGGSLNEQFF TGTGCCAGCAGTTACAGCGGGGGCTCCCTTAATGAGCAGTTCTTC
TRBD2 TRBJ2-1 - TRBV7-2 CASSTRGTSAFNEQFF TGTGCCAGCAGCACCAGGGGGACTAGCGCCTTCAATGAGCAGTTCTTC
- TRBJ2-2 few TRBV28 CASTPAVTGELFF TGTGCCAGCACCCCAGCGGTCACCGGGGAGCTGTTTTTT
TRBD2 TRBJ2-1 - TRBV2 CASPGLAGGNEQFF TGTGCCAGCCCCGGACTAGCGGGGGGCAATGAGCAGTTCTTC
TRBD2 TRBJ2-3 - TRBV7-2 CASSHSLAGARDTQYF TGTGCCAGCAGCCATTCCCTAGCGGGGGCCAGGGATACGCAGTATTTT
TRBD2 TRBJ2-7 - TRBV2 CASSEGVAGVYEQYF TGTGCCAGCAGTGAAGGGGTAGCGGGAGTATACGAGCAGTACTTC
- TRBJ1-4 once TRBV28 CASSSGQRASNEKLFF TGTGCCAGCAGCTCAGGACAGCGAGCCTCTAATGAAAAACTGTTTTTT
TRBD2 TRBJ2-7 - TRBV27 CASSPSGSEQYF TGTGCCAGCAGCCCTAGCGGGAGCGAGCAGTACTTC
TRBD1 TRBJ2-5 - TRBV5-1 CASSPLGDRQETQYF TGCGCCAGCAGCCCCCTTGGGGACAGACAAGAGACCCAGTACTTC
TRBD2 TRBJ2-3 once TRBV6-4 CASSRGRLAGGPGTDTQYF TGTGCCAGCAGTCGCGGCCGACTAGCGGGAGGGCCGGGGACAGATACGCAGTATTTT
TRBD2 TRBJ2-7 - TRBV28 CASSLWVSAGGRVYEQYF TGTGCCAGCAGTTTATGGGTTTCGGCGGGAGGTAGGGTCTACGAGCAGTACTTC
- TRBJ2-1 few TRBV5-6 CASSLGGGYNEQFF TGTGCCAGCAGCTTGGGAGGGGGCTACAATGAGCAGTTCTTC
- TRBJ1-4 - TRBV10-3 CAISEHLGGATSEKLFF TGTGCCATCAGTGAACATCTGGGGGGGGCGACCTCCGAAAAACTGTTTTTT
TRBD2 TRBJ2-4 - TRBV4-2 CASSQDPGLGSKLWKNIQYF TGTGCCAGCAGCCAAGATCCGGGACTAGGTTCTAAGTTGTGGAAAAACATTCAGTACTTC
- TRBJ2-2 - TRBV4-1 CASRFTGTTGELFF TGCGCCAGCAGGTTCACAGGGACAACCGGGGAGCTGTTTTTT
TRBD2 TRBJ2-1 - TRBV15 CATSREEWGLAGGPYNEQFF TGTGCCACCAGCAGAGAGGAGTGGGGACTAGCGGGGGGGCCCTACAATGAGCAGTTCTTC
- TRBJ2-7 - TRBV18 CASSLQLSYEQYF TGTGCCAGCTCGCTACAGCTATCCTACGAGCAGTACTTC